This is a list of T cell receptor beta chains from one sample in a study of T cell responses to AZD1222 COVID-19 vaccine. Libraries were prepared by immunoSEQ multiplex PCR; TCRdb keeps only in-frame clonotypes and omits some of them. This table holds about 110,000 clones, approximately 90% found once. Sequenced here: peripheral blood, sampled 28 days after the second AZD1222 dose. The receptors here all came from an adult who received the AZD1222 COVID-19 vaccine. The CDR3 runs from the conserved cysteine through the conserved F or W. The order of the fields is V gene, J gene, CDR3 protein.

TRBV29-1	TRBJ1-4	CSTRRGEKLFF
TRBV11-2	TRBJ2-6	CASSPRNFLSGANVLTF
TRBV5-1	TRBJ2-7	CASSLGGTDSYEQYF
TRBV25-1	TRBJ1-6	CASSDPGLNSPLHF
TRBV19	TRBJ2-3	CASSLRDRGGTDTQYF
TRBV2	TRBJ1-2	CATKEGPGGYTF
TRBV19	TRBJ1-6	CASKGQDSSPLHF
TRBV19	TRBJ2-5	CASSIGQGEETQYF
TRBV7-2	TRBJ1-2	CASSLVGADGYTF
TRBV5-1	TRBJ1-6	CASSLTGVRYNSPLHF
TRBV28	TRBJ2-5	CASSFDRIQETQYF
TRBV4-3	TRBJ1-6	CASSQDSTLGENSPLHF
TRBV30	TRBJ1-1	CACSGAGNTEAFF
TRBV4-2	TRBJ1-5	CASSRGQGVGQPQHF
TRBV5-4	TRBJ2-3	CASSQLAGVDTQYF
TRBV19	TRBJ1-1	CASSNSVNTEAFF
TRBV29-1	TRBJ2-5	CSVSPGTGTQYF
TRBV5-8	TRBJ2-6	CASSWWALAGGAGANVLTF
TRBV11-2	TRBJ1-2	CASSLASDYGYTF
TRBV6-6	TRBJ2-7	CASSPTGTLYEQYF
TRBV5-6	TRBJ1-1	CASSLPKPGQGRSEAFF
TRBV6-5	TRBJ1-4	CASREVINEKLFF